This entry features one TCR beta chain sequence. The sample is drawn from a study of OX40 agonist ivuxolimab in advanced cancers. Background on the study: Earlier anti-PD-1, anti-PD-L1 or anti-CTLA-4 therapy was permitted; 30% to 45% had received some.

This CDR3 has 14 amino acids. V shed 2 bases and J shed 6 bases, with 10 bases lying between them. Germline CDR1 KGHSH, CDR2 LQKENI. The table came from immunoSEQ multiplex PCR; TCRdb's copy has only in-frame clones and leaves some out. Of over 40,000 clones in the sample, approximately 88% were seen once. The sequencing used CD4+ or CD8+ T cells sorted from blood, collected in a trial of the OX40 agonist ivuxolimab. The receptor was isolated from an adult with an advanced solid tumor such as melanoma, head and neck, liver or kidney cancer. The chain carries TRBV18 and TRBJ2-2; TRBD2 is a possible D gene (6 bases). The DNA of the CDR3 is TGTGCCAGCTCACCAGCGGGGCTCGCCGGGGAGCTGTTTTTT. Translating gives CASSPAGLAGELFF.